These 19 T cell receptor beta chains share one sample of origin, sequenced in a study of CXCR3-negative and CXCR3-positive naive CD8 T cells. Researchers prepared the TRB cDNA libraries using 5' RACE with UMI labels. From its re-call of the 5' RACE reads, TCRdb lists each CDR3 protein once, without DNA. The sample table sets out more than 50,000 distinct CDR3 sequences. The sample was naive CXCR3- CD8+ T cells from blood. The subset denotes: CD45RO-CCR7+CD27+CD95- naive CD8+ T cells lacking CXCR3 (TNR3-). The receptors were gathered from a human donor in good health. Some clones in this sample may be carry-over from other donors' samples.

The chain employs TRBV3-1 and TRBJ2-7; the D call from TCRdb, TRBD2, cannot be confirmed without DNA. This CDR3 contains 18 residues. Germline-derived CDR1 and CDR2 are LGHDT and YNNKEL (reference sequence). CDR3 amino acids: CASSQSPGTSGVFYEQYF.

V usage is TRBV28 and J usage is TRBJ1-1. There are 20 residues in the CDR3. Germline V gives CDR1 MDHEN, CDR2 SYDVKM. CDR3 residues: CASSLPENLISPDLNTEAFF.

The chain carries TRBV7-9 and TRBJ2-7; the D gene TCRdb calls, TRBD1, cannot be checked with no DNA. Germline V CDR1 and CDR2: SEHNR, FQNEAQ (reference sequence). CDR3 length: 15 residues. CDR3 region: CASSLEGTLLYEQYF.

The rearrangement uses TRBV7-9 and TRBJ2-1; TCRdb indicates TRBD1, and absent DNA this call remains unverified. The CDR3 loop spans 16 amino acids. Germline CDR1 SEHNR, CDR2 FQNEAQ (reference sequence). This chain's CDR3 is CASSHWSGGAYNEQFF.

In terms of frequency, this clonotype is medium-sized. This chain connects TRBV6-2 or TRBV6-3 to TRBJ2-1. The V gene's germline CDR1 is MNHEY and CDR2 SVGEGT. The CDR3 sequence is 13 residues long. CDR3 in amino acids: CASSYSAVNEQFF.

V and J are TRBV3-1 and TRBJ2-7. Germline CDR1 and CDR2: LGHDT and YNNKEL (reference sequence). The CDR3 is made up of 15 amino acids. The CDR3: CASSQDWRQTYEQYF.

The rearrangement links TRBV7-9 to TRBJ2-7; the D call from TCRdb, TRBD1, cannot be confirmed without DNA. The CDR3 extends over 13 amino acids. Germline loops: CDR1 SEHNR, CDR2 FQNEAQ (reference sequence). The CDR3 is CATRDRHSYEQYF.

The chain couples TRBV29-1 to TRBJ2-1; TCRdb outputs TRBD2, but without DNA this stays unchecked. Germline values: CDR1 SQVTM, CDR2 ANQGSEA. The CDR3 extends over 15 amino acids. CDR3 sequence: CSVDEGLAGFNEQFF.

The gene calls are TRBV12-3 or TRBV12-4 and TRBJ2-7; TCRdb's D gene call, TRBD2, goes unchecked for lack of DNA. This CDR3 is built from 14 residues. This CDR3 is CASSMAEGRYEQYF.

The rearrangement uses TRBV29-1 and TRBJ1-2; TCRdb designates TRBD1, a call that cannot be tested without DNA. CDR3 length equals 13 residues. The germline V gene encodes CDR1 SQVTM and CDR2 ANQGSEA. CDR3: CSGVTGNPYGYTF.

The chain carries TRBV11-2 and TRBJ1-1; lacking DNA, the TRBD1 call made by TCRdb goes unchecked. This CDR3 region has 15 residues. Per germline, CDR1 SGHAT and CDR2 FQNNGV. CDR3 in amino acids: CPSTTLQGWDTEAFF. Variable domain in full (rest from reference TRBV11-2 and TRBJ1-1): EAGVAQSPRYKIIEKRQSVAFWCNPISGHATLYWYQQILGQGPKLLIQFQNNGVVDDSQLPKDRFSAERLKGVDSTLKIQPAKLEDSAVYLCPSTTLQGWDTEAFFGQGTRLTVV.

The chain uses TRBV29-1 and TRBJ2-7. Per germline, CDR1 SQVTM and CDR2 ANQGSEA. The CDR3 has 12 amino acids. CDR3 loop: CSVADTNYEQYF.

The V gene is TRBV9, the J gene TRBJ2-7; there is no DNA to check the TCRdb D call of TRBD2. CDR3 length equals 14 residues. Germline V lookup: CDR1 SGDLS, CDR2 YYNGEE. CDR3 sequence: CASSVAGISYEQYF.

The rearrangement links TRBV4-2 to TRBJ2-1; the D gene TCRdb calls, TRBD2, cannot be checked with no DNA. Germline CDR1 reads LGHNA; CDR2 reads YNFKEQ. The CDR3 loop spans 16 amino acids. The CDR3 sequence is CASSHAGMGGYNEQFF.

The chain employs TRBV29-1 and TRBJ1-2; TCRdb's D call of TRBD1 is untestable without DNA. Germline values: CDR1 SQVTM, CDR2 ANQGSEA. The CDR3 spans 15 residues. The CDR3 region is CSVEGEGTYRGGYTF.

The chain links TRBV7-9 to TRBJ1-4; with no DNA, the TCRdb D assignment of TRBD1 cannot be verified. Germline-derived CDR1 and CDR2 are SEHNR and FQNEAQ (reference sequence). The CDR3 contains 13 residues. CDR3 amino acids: CASVGGLSEKLFF.

CDR3 loop: CASSWGQGEQETQYF. The chain couples TRBV11-3 to TRBJ2-5; the D call from TCRdb, TRBD1, cannot be confirmed without DNA. The CDR3 spans 15 residues. The germline V gene encodes CDR1 SGHNT and CDR2 YENEEA. Drawing the rest from reference TRBV11-3 and TRBJ2-5, the complete variable domain is EAGVVQSPRYKIIEKKQPVAFWCNPISGHNTLYWYLQNLGQGPELLIRYENEEAVDDSQLPKDRFSAERLKGVDSTLKIQPAELGDSAVYLCASSWGQGEQETQYFGPGTRLLVL.

CDR3: CASSSGTGVSSGQYF. This rearrangement joins TRBV6-5 to TRBJ2-7; the D call of TRBD1 rests on TCRdb alone, since no DNA is present to check it. This CDR3 contains 15 residues. The germline CDR1 and CDR2 sequences are MNHEY and SVGAGI.

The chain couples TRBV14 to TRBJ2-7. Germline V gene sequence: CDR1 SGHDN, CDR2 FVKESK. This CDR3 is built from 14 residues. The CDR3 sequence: CASSDDFSSYEQYF. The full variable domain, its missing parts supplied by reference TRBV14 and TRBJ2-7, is EAGVTQFPSHSVIEKGQTVTLRCDPISGHDNLYWYRRVMGKEIKFLLHFVKESKQDESGMPNNRFLAERTGGTYSTLKVQPAELEDSGVYFCASSDDFSSYEQYFGPGTRLTVT.